These 26 T cell receptor beta chains came from one sample sequenced in a study of T cells in Graves' hyperthyroidism and ophthalmopathy. Amplification of TCR beta CDR3 regions was performed using RNA transcripts as template. HTBI primers were used for first-round RT-PCR of the TCR CDR3. TCRdb re-called the multiplex PCR reads through MiXCR, storing one row per CDR3 protein. This table holds about 98,000 distinct CDR3 sequences, about 40% found once. Source material: peripheral blood or thyroid tissue (not recorded which). These receptors were taken from a woman in her twenties or thirties with Graves' hyperthyroidism.

This clonotype occurred many times. V and J are TRBV13 and TRBJ2-7; 8 bases match TRBD1. The CDR3 sequence is 12 residues long. V lost 4 bases to trimming and J lost 5 bases; unmatched junction nucleotides: 1. Germline V lookup: CDR1 PRHDT, CDR2 FYEKMQ (reference sequence). CDR3 sequence reads: CASSWTGNEQYF. The CDR3 DNA reads TGTGCCAGCAGCTGGACAGGGAACGAGCAGTACTTC.

This chain joins TRBV15 and TRBJ1-2; weak D call: TRBD1 (6 bases). Trimming took 0 bases from V and 7 from J, leaving 9 bases between them. The CDR3 extends over 13 amino acids. Per the germline V gene, CDR1 is LNHNV and CDR2 is YYDKDF (reference sequence). The CDR3 bases are TGTGCCACCAGCAGAGATCGGGACATTGGCTACACCTTC. This translates into CATSRDRDIGYTF.

Of note for this clonotype: At one of its ends the junction is not consistent with the germline gene, which may arise from a read error. The chain joins TRBV13 to TRBJ2-5; 13 nucleotides agree with TRBD2. Germline CDR1 is PRHDT and CDR2 is FYEKMQ (reference sequence). There are 18 residues in the CDR3. The CDR3 here is CASSLGGPGLAGQEAQYF. CDR3 DNA sequence: TGTGCCAGCAGCTTAGGGGGCCCGGGACTAGCGGGACAAGAGGCCCAGTACTTC.

This clonotype was counted a few times. The genes are TRBV7-9 and TRBJ2-7, with 9 positions matching TRBD2. The CDR3 loop spans 14 amino acids. The germline V gene encodes CDR1 SEHNR and CDR2 FQNEAQ (reference sequence). Trimming removed 6 bases from V and 3 bases from J; junction bases left unmatched: 6. The CDR3, as DNA: TGTGCCAGCAGGGGTTCTAGCGGGAACTACGAGCAGTACTTC. Protein product: CASRGSSGNYEQYF.

This clonotype was seen at least ten times. The chain joins TRBV20-1 to TRBJ2-3; 8 bases match TRBD2. Looked up from germline, CDR1 is DFQATT and CDR2 is SNEGSKA (reference sequence). J gave up 10 bases and V 5 bases, and 8 bases lay outside the gene matches. The CDR3 covers 12 residues. The chain's CDR3 is CSAPLGTSAQYF. As DNA, the CDR3 is TGCAGTGCTCCCCTTGGGACTAGTGCGCAGTATTTT.

On this clonotype itself: A clone one base away is much larger, so this may be a read error. The chain employs TRBV6-5 and TRBJ1-1; D unresolved. Germline V gives CDR1 MNHEY, CDR2 SVGAGI. The CDR3 spans 16 residues. The CDR3 DNA reads as TGTGCCAACAGTTACTTCATTGGGCACAAGAACACTGAAGCTTTCTTT. Amino acids: CANSYFIGHKNTEAFF.

A note on this clonotype: A much larger clone lies a single base off, so this may be a read error. The chain carries TRBV5-4 and TRBJ2-7; 12 bases map to TRBD1. The CDR3 runs 15 residues. Germline assignment: CDR1 SGHNT and CDR2 YYREEE (reference sequence). This CDR3 is CASSMGQGASYEQHF. DNA of the CDR3: TGTGCCAGCAGCATGGGACAGGGGGCTTCCTACGAGCAGCACTTC.

For this clonotype: This may stem from a read error, because a much larger clone lies one nucleotide away. The chain combines TRBV9 with TRBJ2-7, with TRBD1 matching over 8 bases. The CDR3 covers 15 residues. Germline V CDR1 and CDR2: SGDLS, YYNGEE. V was pared by 4 bases and J by 9 bases, with 15 bases of the junction left unmatched. The CDR3 protein is CASSQVRTGIDGQYF. CDR3 sequence (DNA): TGTGCCAGCAGCCAAGTGAGGACAGGGATCGACGGGCAGTACTTC.

This clonotype was recorded at least ten times. The J gene is TRBJ1-1, the V gene TRBV3-1; D is ambiguous. The germline V gene encodes CDR1 LGHDT and CDR2 YNNKEL (reference sequence). The CDR3 runs 15 residues. V was trimmed by 0 bases and J by 0 bases, leaving 8 bases between them. CDR3 sequence: CASSQEVALNTEAFF. The DNA for the CDR3 is TGTGCCAGCAGCCAAGAAGTAGCCCTGAACACTGAAGCTTTCTTT.

Of note for this clonotype: With a much larger clone just one base away, this may be a read error. Since the CDR3 does not end with the conserved phenylalanine or tryptophan, this likely comes from a read error. The chain links TRBV19 to TRBJ2-2; TRBD2 might be the D (6 bases). Germline lookup yields CDR1 LNHDA and CDR2 SQIVND (reference sequence). Trimming shortened V by 6 bases and J by 5 bases, and 22 bases separated the two germline ends. The CDR3 contains 17 residues. The CDR3 is CASRGTGAGSWTGELFL. The CDR3 DNA reads TGTGCCAGTAGAGGGACCGGGGCGGGGTCCTGGACCGGGGAGCTGTTTCTT.

This clonotype was seen repeatedly, ten times or more. This chain links TRBV20-1 with TRBJ2-7, with D perhaps matching TRBD1 (6 bases). CDR3 size: 15 residues. The germline gives CDR1 DFQATT, CDR2 SNEGSKA (reference sequence). Trimming took off 1 base at V and 3 bases at J, with 16 bases between the two ends. CDR3 DNA sequence: TGCAGTGCTAGAGGCCTGGGACAAAGCGTCTACGAGCAGTACTTC. Translation gives CSARGLGQSVYEQYF.

This clonotype was seen ten or more times. The chain couples TRBV6-6 to TRBJ2-7; D ambiguous. The V and J ends lost 0 bases and 0 bases respectively, with 9 bases between them. Looked up from germline, CDR1 is MNHNY and CDR2 is SVGAGI (reference sequence). The CDR3 sequence is 15 residues long. The CDR3 DNA reads TGTGCCAGCAGTTACTCGCGAATAAGCTCCTACGAGCAGTACTTC. Translated: CASSYSRISSYEQYF.

This clonotype occurred many times. The chain is built from TRBV24-1 and TRBJ1-5; 8 bases fit TRBD1. V was clipped by 7 bases and J by 5 bases; unmatched bases: 12. Per the germline V gene, CDR1 is KGHDR and CDR2 is SFDVKD. CDR3 size: 16 residues. CDR3 DNA: TGTGCCACCAGCGTTCCGGACAGGGAAGGTGATCAGCCCCAGCATTTT. It codes for CATSVPDREGDQPQHF.

At least ten counts were recorded for this clonotype. This sequence joins TRBV5-1 and TRBJ1-6, with a possible D match to TRBD1 (5 bases). Per the germline V gene, CDR1 is SGHRS and CDR2 is YFSETQ. The CDR3 contains 14 residues. Between the trimmed V and J ends, which lost 4 bases and 12 bases, there was a span of 17 bases. Here the CDR3 reads CASSPGGTGRPLHF. The DNA of the CDR3 is TGCGCCAGCAGCCCCGGAGGGACCGGGAGACCCCTCCACTTT. Based on the CDR3 plus reference TRBV5-1 and TRBJ1-6, the full variable domain is KAGVTQTPRYLIKTRGQQVTLSCSPISGHRSVSWYQQTPGQGLQFLFEYFSETQRNKGNFPGRFSGRQFSNSRSEMNVSTLELGDSALYLCASSPGGTGRPLHFGNGTRLTVT.

At least ten counts were recorded for this clonotype. V is TRBV6-5 and J is TRBJ1-1; TRBD1 matches 10 bases. Germline assignment: CDR1 MNHEY and CDR2 SVGAGI. The CDR3 has 16 amino acids. J lost 5 bases, V lost 4 bases, and 10 bases had no gene match. CDR3 in amino acids: CASSFLPGQGRTEAFF. The CDR3 DNA follows: TGTGCCAGCAGTTTTCTTCCGGGACAGGGGAGGACTGAAGCTTTCTTT.

The chain couples TRBV7-8 to TRBJ1-2, with no clear D. V was pared by 1 base and J by 8 bases, with 11 bases between. The CDR3 length is 13 residues. Germline values: CDR1 SGHVS, CDR2 FQNEAQ. The CDR3 is CASSLGVGRGYTF. In nucleotides, the CDR3 is TGTGCCAGCAGCTTAGGAGTGGGGAGAGGCTACACCTTC.

The rearrangement links TRBV5-1 to TRBJ2-6; D gene unclear. Germline loops: CDR1 SGHRS, CDR2 YFSETQ. Trimming removed 4 bases at V and 4 bases at J, with 6 bases between. The CDR3 is made up of 13 amino acids. The CDR3 DNA is TGCGCCAGCAGCCCGGCGGGGGCCAACGTCCTGACTTTC. Protein sequence: CASSPAGANVLTF.

This clonotype has just one count. The chain combines TRBV20-1 with TRBJ2-7; 8 nucleotides agree with TRBD1. The CDR3 length is 16 residues. V shed 2 bases, J shed 2 bases, and the junction held 11 bases outside the gene matches. Germline CDR1 is DFQATT and CDR2 is SNEGSKA (reference sequence). The chain's CDR3 is CSARSTGAREAYEQYF. CDR3 nucleotides: TGCAGTGCTAGATCGACAGGGGCGCGCGAAGCCTACGAGCAGTACTTC.

This chain joins TRBV30 and TRBJ2-3, with D perhaps TRBD2 (5 bases). V was pared by 2 bases and J by 11 bases, with 23 bases between. Germline assignment: CDR1 GTSNPN and CDR2 SVGIG (reference sequence). The CDR3 length is 15 residues. CDR3 nucleotides: TGTGCCTGGAGTCCTGGAACGGCCCCCGGGATGGAGCAGTATTTT. Protein: CAWSPGTAPGMEQYF.

The table lists this clonotype with many counts. This sequence joins TRBV14 and TRBJ1-5; D is ambiguous. The V end lost 3 bases, the J end lost 10 bases, and 10 bases lay between the germline ends. Germline loops: CDR1 SGHDN, CDR2 FVKESK. This CDR3 region has 12 residues. The CDR3, as DNA: TGTGCCAGCAGCCAGGCTTTCGGACCCCAGCATTTT. Protein product: CASSQAFGPQHF.

The chain combines TRBV24-1 with TRBJ1-4; D is unresolved. The CDR3 has 12 amino acids. The V and J ends lost 6 bases and 14 bases respectively, with 15 bases between them. Germline-derived CDR1 and CDR2 are KGHDR and SFDVKD. DNA for the CDR3: TGTGCCACCAGTCCCCTCCTCACGGTCCTGTTTTTT. Amino acids: CATSPLLTVLFF.

In this sample, this clonotype turned up once. The chain employs TRBV28 and TRBJ2-1, with 11 bases that match TRBD2. The CDR3 covers 13 residues. Losses at the gene ends were 2 bases for V and 10 bases for J; bases not matched to a gene: 1. The germline CDR1 and CDR2 sequences are MDHEN and SYDVKM. The CDR3 coding sequence is TGTGCCAGCAGTTTAGGGACTAGCGGAGAGCAGTTCTTC. The encoded protein is CASSLGTSGEQFF.

In this sample, this clonotype turned up many times. V gene TRBV20-1 combines with J gene TRBJ2-3, with TRBD2 matching over 7 bases. CDR1 is DFQATT, CDR2 SNEGSKA, per germline (reference sequence). The CDR3 runs 11 residues. V shed 5 bases, J shed 4 bases, and the junction held 0 bases outside the gene matches. The CDR3 spells CSAGGADTQYF. CDR3 sequence (DNA): TGCAGTGCTGGGGGGGCAGATACGCAGTATTTT.

J is TRBJ2-2 and V is TRBV9; 7 nucleotides agree with TRBD2. Germline loops: CDR1 SGDLS, CDR2 YYNGEE. The trim removed 3 bases at V and 2 bases at J, leaving 13 bases unmatched. This CDR3 spans 18 amino acids. CDR3 DNA sequence: TGTGCCAGCAGCGCCGTAGCGGCCGGGACTACCAACACCGGGGAGCTGTTTTTT. Amino acid sequence: CASSAVAAGTTNTGELFF.

This clonotype was detected many times. The chain's CDR3 is CSAREETMNTGELFF. In DNA form, the CDR3 reads TGCAGTGCTAGAGAAGAGACTATGAACACCGGGGAGCTGTTTTTT. The chain employs TRBV20-1 and TRBJ2-2, with TRBD2 as a possible D gene (5 bases). Looked up from germline, CDR1 is DFQATT and CDR2 is SNEGSKA (reference sequence). The CDR3 loop spans 15 amino acids. The V end was cut by 0 bases, the J end by 1 base, with 9 bases between.

The chain is built from TRBV28 and TRBJ2-7, with 9 bases identical to TRBD2. V dropped 1 base and J dropped 2; count of bases not matched to a gene: 6. Germline V lookup: CDR1 MDHEN, CDR2 SYDVKM. The CDR3 spans 16 residues. Written as DNA, the CDR3 is TGTGCCAGCAGTTTATTAACTAGCGGGCTTGCCTACGAGCAGTACTTC. Translating gives CASSLLTSGLAYEQYF.